This entry lists 22 T cell receptor beta chains sequenced from one sample in a study of OX40 agonist ivuxolimab in advanced cancers. Only in-frame clones appear in the TCRdb table, and some are missing; sequencing was by immunoSEQ multiplex PCR. In the table there are about 77,000 clones, just under 90% of which are singletons. Here the sequenced sample was CD4+ or CD8+ T cells sorted from blood, taken in a trial of the OX40 agonist ivuxolimab. These receptor sequences come from an adult with an advanced solid tumor such as melanoma, head and neck, liver or kidney cancer.

The V and J genes are TRBV15 and TRBJ2-1; TRBD2 is a possible D gene (5 bases). The germline gives CDR1 LNHNV, CDR2 YYDKDF (reference sequence). V was shortened by 2 bases and J by 8 bases, with 13 bases between the two germline ends. This CDR3 comprises 14 residues. CDR3 sequence: CATSRRGLVDEQFF. The CDR3 bases are TGTGCCACCAGCAGACGGGGTTTGGTTGATGAGCAGTTCTTC. Full variable domain (outside the CDR3, taken from reference TRBV15 and TRBJ2-1): DAMVIQNPRYQVTQFGKPVTLSCSQTLNHNVMYWYQQKSSQAPKLLFHYYDKDFNNEADTPDNFQSRRPNTSFCFLDIRSPGLGDTAMYLCATSRRGLVDEQFFGPGTRLTVL.

The gene calls are TRBV6-6 and TRBJ2-1; 7 bases fit TRBD2. CDR1 is MNHNY and CDR2 is SVGAGI in the germline V gene (reference sequence). The CDR3 runs 14 residues. The ends lost 5 bases at V and 4 bases at J; junction bases unmatched: 5. The CDR3 nucleotides read TGTGCCAGCAGTGTGACTAGCCCATACAATGAGCAGTTCTTC. It yields the protein CASSVTSPYNEQFF.

In this sample, this clone turned up once. The gene calls are TRBV11-3 and TRBJ2-2; no reliable D call. Trimming stripped 0 bases from V and 9 bases from J, with 2 bases between. CDR1 is SGHNT and CDR2 is YENEEA in the germline V gene. The CDR3 length is 11 residues. The CDR3 nucleotides are TGTGCCAGCAGCTTAGATAGGGAGCTGTTTTTT. Its protein product is CASSLDRELFF.

The chain combines TRBV11-3 with TRBJ2-1, with 7 nucleotides matching TRBD1. With V trimmed by 5 bases and J by 7 bases, 8 bases remained unmatched. The CDR3 has 14 amino acids. In germline, CDR1 is SGHNT, CDR2 YENEEA. CDR3 sequence (DNA): TGTGCCAGCAGCCTTCGGACAGGCATGAATGAGCAGTTCTTC. Translation gives CASSLRTGMNEQFF.

Concerning this clone: Within the sample, other DNA sequences also encode this same CDR3. This CDR3 is CASSLGQGETQYF. Written as DNA, the CDR3 is TGCGCCAGCAGCTTGGGACAGGGAGAGACCCAGTACTTC. This chain uses TRBV5-1 with TRBJ2-5; 7 nucleotides agree with TRBD1. The germline V gene has CDR1 SGHRS and CDR2 YFSETQ. The trim removed 0 bases at V and 4 bases at J, leaving 0 bases unmatched. The CDR3 length is 13 residues.

The CDR3 DNA reads TGTGCCAGCGCCCGTGGGACTACGTACACCGGGGAGCTGTTTTTT. It encodes CASARGTTYTGELFF. This rearrangement joins TRBV7-9 to TRBJ2-2; TRBD2 matches 7 bases. Germline trimming cut 8 bases from V and 3 bases from J; bases unmatched to any gene: 9. Looked up from germline, CDR1 is SEHNR and CDR2 is FQNEAQ (reference sequence). The CDR3 totals 15 residues.

The chain links TRBV19 to TRBJ2-4, with D possibly being TRBD1 (6 bases). CDR3 size: 13 residues. The V gene lost 5 bases and the J gene lost 4 bases, with 9 bases spanning the gap. The germline V gene has CDR1 LNHDA and CDR2 SQIVND (reference sequence). CDR3 bases: TGTGCCAGTAGTCAGGGGTGGAAAAACATTCAGTACTTC. This gives the protein CASSQGWKNIQYF. Full variable domain (outside the CDR3, taken from reference TRBV19 and TRBJ2-4): DGGITQSPKYLFRKEGQNVTLSCEQNLNHDAMYWYRQDPGQGLRLIYYSQIVNDFQKGDIAEGYSVSREKKESFPLTVTSAQKNPTAFYLCASSQGWKNIQYFGAGTRLSVL.

The chain recombines TRBV5-3 with TRBJ1-2; 8 nucleotides align to TRBD1. TRBV5-3 falls under the ORF class, with uncertain function. CDR3 length equals 15 residues. J lost 5 bases, V lost 3 bases, and 9 bases had no gene match. The CDR3, as DNA: TGTGCCAGAAGCTACTCCGGGACAGGCGTATATGGCTACACCTTC. This codes for CARSYSGTGVYGYTF.

This clone was found once. This chain connects TRBV21-1 to TRBJ1-1. TRBV21-1 is a pseudogene segment. The CDR3 sequence is 15 residues long. The CDR3 spells CASSSRRRRITEAFF. CDR3 in DNA: TGTGCCAGCAGCTCTAGGAGGCGTAGGATAACTGAAGCTTTCTTT.

This clone has just one count. The rearrangement uses TRBV4-2 and TRBJ2-1; D is unresolved. Germline CDR1 reads LGHNA; CDR2 reads YNFKEQ. This CDR3 is 17 amino acids long. Trimming took 8 bases from V and 8 from J, leaving 28 bases between them. The CDR3 DNA reads as TGTGCCAGCCTCCCTCCCAGGATCCGAATAGATTCAGATGAGCAGTTCTTC. Translation gives CASLPPRIRIDSDEQFF.

The chain has TRBV5-1 and TRBJ2-5; 8 nucleotides align to TRBD2. The V gene's germline CDR1 is SGHRS and CDR2 YFSETQ. V lost 7 bases to trimming and J lost 3 bases; unmatched junction nucleotides: 14. The length of the CDR3 is 16 residues. The CDR3 DNA follows: TGCGCCAGCCTACCCGGGCTCCAACTAGCGGAAGAGACCCAGTACTTC. This sequence encodes CASLPGLQLAEETQYF. The complete variable domain, with remaining parts taken from reference TRBV5-1 and TRBJ2-5, reads KAGVTQTPRYLIKTRGQQVTLSCSPISGHRSVSWYQQTPGQGLQFLFEYFSETQRNKGNFPGRFSGRQFSNSRSEMNVSTLELGDSALYLCASLPGLQLAEETQYFGPGTRLLVL.

This clone came up a few times. J is TRBJ1-2 and V is TRBV4-2; TRBD1 matches at 8 bases. The CDR3 spans 15 residues. V shed 4 bases and J 3 bases; nucleotides not matched to a gene: 7. Germline values: CDR1 LGHNA, CDR2 YNFKEQ. The CDR3 loop is CASSREGQEDYGYTF. In DNA form, the CDR3 reads TGTGCCAGCAGCCGAGAGGGACAGGAGGACTATGGCTACACCTTC.

CDR3 region: CASSYRGGGREKLFF. The CDR3 region has the DNA TGTGCCAGCAGTTACCGAGGGGGGGGTCGGGAAAAACTGTTTTTT. This chain joins TRBV6-5 and TRBJ1-4; tentative D call: TRBD1 (6 bases). The CDR3 runs to 15 residues. The germline gives CDR1 MNHEY, CDR2 SVGAGI. Trimming stripped 2 bases from V and 8 bases from J, with 15 bases between.

This chain connects TRBV5-6 to TRBJ1-4; D uncertain. The CDR3 runs 12 residues. V lost 1 base to trimming and J lost 8 bases, with 6 bases between them. Germline values: CDR1 SGHDT, CDR2 YYEEEE. The CDR3 nucleotides are TGTGCCAGCAGCTTGCTGGGGGAAAAACTGTTTTTT. Amino acid sequence: CASSLLGEKLFF.

The rearrangement links TRBV19 to TRBJ1-2; 10 bases match TRBD1. V trimming: 7 bases; J trimming: 4 bases; junction bases outside the gene matches: 6. Germline V gene lookup returns CDR1 LNHDA and CDR2 SQIVND (reference sequence). The CDR3 covers 14 residues. In nucleotides, the CDR3 is TGTGCCAGTAATGGCGGGGACAGGGGCTATGGCTACACCTTC. Protein product: CASNGGDRGYGYTF.

The V gene is TRBV30, the J gene TRBJ1-5, with D unresolved. V was pared by 2 bases and J by 2 bases, with 10 bases between. CDR3 length equals 14 residues. CDR1 is GTSNPN, CDR2 SVGIG, per germline (reference sequence). The CDR3 spells CAWSQGKRNQPQHF. In nucleotides, the CDR3 is TGTGCCTGGAGTCAAGGGAAACGCAATCAGCCCCAGCATTTT.

The chain employs TRBV5-1 and TRBJ2-7; D is unresolved. Germline V CDR1 and CDR2: SGHRS, YFSETQ. The germline V and J ends were trimmed by 4 bases and 3 bases, with 23 bases remaining between them. The CDR3 is 17 residues long. The CDR3, as DNA: TGCGCCAGCAGCCCGGCGCCGGTGGCTATGTATGGCTACGAGCAGTACTTC. Translation: CASSPAPVAMYGYEQYF. Full variable domain (rest looked up from reference TRBV5-1 and TRBJ2-7): KAGVTQTPRYLIKTRGQQVTLSCSPISGHRSVSWYQQTPGQGLQFLFEYFSETQRNKGNFPGRFSGRQFSNSRSEMNVSTLELGDSALYLCASSPAPVAMYGYEQYFGPGTRLTVT.

Only one count was recorded for this clone. J is TRBJ1-4 and V is TRBV18; no reliable D call. The V end was cut by 4 bases, the J end by 4 bases, with 16 bases between. In germline, CDR1 is KGHSH, CDR2 LQKENI. The CDR3 contains 16 residues. CDR3 residues: CASSRVALAFNEKLFF. The CDR3 nucleotides are TGTGCCAGCTCACGGGTTGCTCTCGCCTTTAATGAAAAACTGTTTTTT.

CDR3 region: CASSLRGDTQYF. The DNA of the CDR3 is TGTGCCAGCAGTCTCCGGGGAGATACGCAGTATTTT. The chain has TRBV6-1 and TRBJ2-3, with a possible D match to TRBD2 (5 bases). Germline V gives CDR1 MNHNS, CDR2 SASEGT. V gave up 5 bases and J gave up 5 bases, with 8 bases separating them. The CDR3 is 12 amino acids.

The chain links TRBV7-2 to TRBJ2-5, with TRBD2 identical over 8 bases. The trim removed 3 bases at V and 5 bases at J, leaving 8 bases unmatched. Germline V gene data show CDR1 as SGHTA and CDR2 as FQGNSA. CDR3 length: 15 amino acids. Here the CDR3 DNA reads TGTGCCAGCAGCTTCCAAGCGGGGGACGGGGAGACCCAGTACTTC. This codes for CASSFQAGDGETQYF.

The rearrangement links TRBV6-6 to TRBJ2-7, with D uncertain. Germline V CDR1 and CDR2: MNHNY, SVGAGI (reference sequence). The CDR3 runs to 14 residues. V lost 6 bases, J lost 2 bases, and 14 bases lay in between. CDR3 loop: CASSLGTQTYEQYF. The DNA for the CDR3 is TGTGCCAGCAGCCTCGGTACCCAGACCTACGAGCAGTACTTC.

This clone was counted a few times. The chain links TRBV5-1 to TRBJ1-4; no definite D call. This CDR3 contains 15 residues. CDR1 and CDR2 from the germline V gene are SGHRS and YFSETQ. The V end lost 0 bases, the J end lost 2 bases, and 8 bases lay between the germline ends. CDR3 sequence reads: CASSLVWETNEKLFF. The CDR3 DNA follows: TGCGCCAGCAGCTTGGTGTGGGAGACTAATGAAAAACTGTTTTTT.